Only a few counts were recorded for the clone carrying this TCR beta chain. Its antigen is currently unknown. Next came a second PCR, run for roughly 7 to 12 cycles, which used a sample-barcoded 5' primer along with a J-beta primer mix. MiXCR, applied by TCRdb to the 5' RACE reads, yields one record per CDR3 protein. The data hold around 850,000 distinct CDR3 sequences, with approximately 35% observed a single time. This sample was included in a study of blood T cells in healthy people across ages. Turning to the study itself: About one barcoded TCR beta cDNA was captured per two T cells.

Study-level points and caveats: It was held that the diversity estimates obtained from one million T cells were underestimates. Across the age range, TCR beta diversity per million T cells fell in a roughly linear way.

CDR1 is SGHTA, CDR2 FQGNSA, per germline. Trimming took off 1 base at V and 2 bases at J, with 7 bases between the two ends. This CDR3 comprises 14 residues. The source is a man aged 18 to 29 in good health. The genes are TRBV7-2 and TRBJ2-3; no definite D call. Sequenced material: blood. In DNA form, the CDR3 reads TGTGCCAGCAGCTTAGAACCCTCCACAGATACGCAGTATTTT. It is translated as CASSLEPSTDTQYF.